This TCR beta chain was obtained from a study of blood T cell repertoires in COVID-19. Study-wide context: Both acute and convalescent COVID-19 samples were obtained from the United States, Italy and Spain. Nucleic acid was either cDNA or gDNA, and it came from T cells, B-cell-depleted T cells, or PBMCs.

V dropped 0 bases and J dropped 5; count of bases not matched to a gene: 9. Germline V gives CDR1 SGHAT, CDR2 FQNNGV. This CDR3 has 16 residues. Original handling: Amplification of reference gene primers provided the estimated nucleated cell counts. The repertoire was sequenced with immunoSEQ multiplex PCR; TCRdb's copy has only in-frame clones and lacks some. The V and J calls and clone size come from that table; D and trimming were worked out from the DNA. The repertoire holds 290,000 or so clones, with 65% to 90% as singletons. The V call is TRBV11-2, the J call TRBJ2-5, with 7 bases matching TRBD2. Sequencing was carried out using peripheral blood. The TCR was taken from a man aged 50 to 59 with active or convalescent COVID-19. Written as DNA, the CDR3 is TGTGCCAGCAGCTTAGATTGGGCGGGAGAAGGGGAGACCCAGTACTTC. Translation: CASSLDWAGEGETQYF.